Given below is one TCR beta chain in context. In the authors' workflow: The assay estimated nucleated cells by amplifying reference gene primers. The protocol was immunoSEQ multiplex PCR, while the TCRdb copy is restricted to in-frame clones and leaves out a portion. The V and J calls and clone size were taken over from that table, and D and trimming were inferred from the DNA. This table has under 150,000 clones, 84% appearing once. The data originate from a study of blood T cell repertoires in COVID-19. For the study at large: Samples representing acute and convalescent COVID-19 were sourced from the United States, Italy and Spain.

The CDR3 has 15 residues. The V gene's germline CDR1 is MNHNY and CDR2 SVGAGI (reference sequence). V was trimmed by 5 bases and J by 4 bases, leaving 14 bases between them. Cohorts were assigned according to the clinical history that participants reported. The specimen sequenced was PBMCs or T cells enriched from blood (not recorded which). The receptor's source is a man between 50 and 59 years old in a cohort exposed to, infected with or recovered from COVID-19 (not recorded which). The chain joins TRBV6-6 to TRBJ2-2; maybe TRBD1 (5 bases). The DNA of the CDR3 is TGTGCCAGCAGTCCTAGACAGTTTTCCACCGGGGAGCTGTTTTTT. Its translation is CASSPRQFSTGELFF.